Listed below are T cell receptor beta chains from one sample, sequenced in a study of blood T cell repertoires in COVID-19. Clones were read by immunoSEQ multiplex PCR, and TCRdb kept only the in-frame ones, dropping some. The sample comprises 150,000 to 200,000 clones, more than 75% of which are singletons, and around 17% rests with the top ten. Material for sequencing was PBMCs or T cells enriched from blood (not recorded which). These TCRs come from a woman aged 50 to 60 with acute COVID-19. Both conserved end residues are part of each CDR3. Fields, in order: CDR3 length, D gene, V gene, clone size, J gene, CDR3 protein, CDR3 DNA. D genes are given only for firm matches. Expanded clones get a size class; other rows say once, few or many, or leave the size out.

18	TRBD1	TRBV27	-	TRBJ1-2	CASSLGAMGQGVFYGYTF	TGTGCCAGCAGTTTAGGAGCTATGGGACAGGGGGTATTCTATGGCTACACCTTC
13	-	TRBV15	-	TRBJ2-1	CATSRDLLNEQFF	TGTGCCACCAGCAGAGATTTGTTAAATGAGCAGTTCTTC
15	-	TRBV10-3	-	TRBJ2-5	CAISESGTHQETQYF	TGTGCCATCAGTGAGTCCGGGACACACCAAGAGACCCAGTACTTC
13	-	TRBV9	-	TRBJ1-1	CASSPAGNTEAFF	TGTGCCAGCAGCCCCGCGGGTAACACTGAAGCTTTCTTT
15	TRBD1	TRBV19	once	TRBJ1-5	CASRYRQGRDQPQHF	TGTGCCAGTAGATACCGACAGGGTAGAGATCAGCCCCAGCATTTT
15	-	TRBV19	once	TRBJ1-1	CASSIGGSLNTEAFF	TGTGCCAGTAGTATTGGAGGATCTTTGAACACTGAAGCTTTCTTT
12	TRBD1	TRBV5-4	-	TRBJ1-2	CASSWDSHGYTF	TGTGCCAGCAGCTGGGACAGCCATGGCTACACCTTC
16	-	TRBV5-1	-	TRBJ1-3	CASSWTGHPSGNTIYF	TGCGCCAGCAGCTGGACGGGACACCCCTCTGGAAACACCATATATTTT
16	-	TRBV28	-	TRBJ2-2	CASSLGGQSRTGELFF	TGTGCCAGCAGTTTAGGAGGACAGTCTCGCACCGGGGAGCTGTTTTTT
15	TRBD2	TRBV6-5	-	TRBJ2-2	CASSYNRLAAGELFF	TGTGCCAGCAGTTACAATAGGCTAGCGGCCGGGGAGCTGTTTTTT
11	-	TRBV20-1	-	TRBJ2-5	CSAHRSETQYF	TGCAGTGCCCACAGGTCCGAGACCCAGTACTTC
12	-	TRBV5-1	-	TRBJ1-2	CASSLNNYGYTF	TGCGCCAGCAGCCTTAATAACTATGGCTACACCTTC
15	-	TRBV11-2	-	TRBJ2-2	CASPGTPVLGGELFF	TGTGCCAGCCCCGGGACACCGGTGCTTGGCGGGGAGCTGTTTTTT
14	TRBD1	TRBV6-5	-	TRBJ2-3	CASSRGQGADTQYF	TGTGCCAGCAGCCGCGGACAGGGGGCAGATACGCAGTATTTT
17	TRBD1	TRBV5-6	-	TRBJ1-5	CASSLLTGGGSNQPQHF	TGTGCCAGCAGCTTGTTGACAGGGGGTGGAAGCAATCAGCCCCAGCATTTT
15	-	TRBV27	-	TRBJ2-1	CASSLARASYNEQFF	TGTGCCAGCAGTTTAGCCAGGGCCTCCTACAATGAGCAGTTCTTC
17	TRBD1	TRBV4-1	many	TRBJ1-5	CASSQEGTARGNQPQHF	TGCGCCAGCAGCCAAGAGGGGACAGCACGGGGCAATCAGCCCCAGCATTTT
14	TRBD1	TRBV12-5	-	TRBJ1-1	CASGTGQSNTEAFF	TGTGCTAGTGGTACGGGACAGTCGAACACTGAAGCTTTCTTT